This T cell receptor (beta chain) derives from a study of T cell responses to AZD1222 COVID-19 vaccine. Whole-study results and caveats: Females outnumbered males among donors, who were mostly white British; clonal diversity was possibly underestimated. Reportedly, nearly half of unique spike TCRs recognized epitopes outside B.1.351/B.1.1.7 mutations.

Note on this clone: The antigen is unknown.

Sequencing was performed with immunoSEQ multiplex PCR; in TCRdb, only in-frame clones are kept and a portion is missing. In the table there are 150,000 or so clones, about 90% of which are singletons. V gave up 1 base and J gave up 3 bases, with 16 bases separating them. From germline, CDR1 is SEHNR and CDR2 FQNEAQ (reference sequence). This CDR3 has 16 residues. The source material was peripheral blood, sampled on day 0 of AZD1222 vaccination. The chain recombines TRBV7-9 with TRBJ2-7; D may be TRBD2 (5 bases). This TCR was sampled from an adult in good health. The chain's CDR3 is CASSLGGLDGGYEQYF. Here the CDR3 DNA reads TGTGCCAGCAGCTTAGGAGGCCTCGACGGAGGCTACGAGCAGTACTTC. Complete variable domain (other parts from reference TRBV7-9 and TRBJ2-7): DTGVSQNPRHKITKRGQNVTFRCDPISEHNRLYWYRQTLGQGPEFLTYFQNEAQLEKSRLLSDRFSAERPKGSFSTLEIQRTEQGDSAMYLCASSLGGLDGGYEQYFGPGTRLTVT.